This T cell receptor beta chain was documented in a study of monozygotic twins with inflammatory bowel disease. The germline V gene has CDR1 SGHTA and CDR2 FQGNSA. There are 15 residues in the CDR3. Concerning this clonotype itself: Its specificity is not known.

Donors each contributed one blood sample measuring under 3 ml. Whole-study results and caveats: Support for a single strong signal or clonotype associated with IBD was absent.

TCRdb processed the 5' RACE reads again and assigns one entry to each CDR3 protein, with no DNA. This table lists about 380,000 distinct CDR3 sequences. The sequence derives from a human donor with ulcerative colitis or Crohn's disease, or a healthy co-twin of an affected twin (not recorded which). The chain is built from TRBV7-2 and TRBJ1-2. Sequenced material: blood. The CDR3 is CASSLRGEAGIGYTF.